The source of this TCR beta chain is a study of blood T cells in healthy people across ages. General observations from the study: Long-lived donors had more naive CD4+ cells and higher diversity than aged donors.

The CDR3 has 12 residues. The germline V gene encodes CDR1 ENHRY and CDR2 SYGVKD. V was shortened by 3 bases and J by 6 bases, with 8 bases between the two germline ends. Using a J-beta primer mix together with a sample-barcoded 5' primer, a second PCR was run for about 7 to 12 cycles. Carrying 12 random nucleotides, a template-switch adaptor labeled each individual cDNA molecule. Each sample provided no less than 3 million CDR3-containing paired-end reads. From the 5' RACE reads, TCRdb called clonotypes with MiXCR, one entry per CDR3 protein. The repertoire holds 1.5 million to 2 million distinct CDR3 sequences, with 28% as singletons. This clonotype was detected many times. Its antigen remains unidentified.

The genes are TRBV10-3 and TRBJ1-2, with D uncertain. The sequencing input was blood. This TCR was recovered from a woman aged 30 to 39 in good health. The CDR3 sequence is CAISEFQDGYTF. CDR3 nucleotide sequence: TGTGCCATCAGTGAATTTCAGGATGGCTACACCTTC.